This TCR beta chain appears in the sequencing data of a study of beta chain features in type 1 diabetes. Study information: Cell yields, gender and age were similar in healthy donors and patients.

General study points: Within the patient group, naive, central memory and Treg TCRB repertoires appeared more similar to each other than within healthy donors. At VDJ recombination sites, type 1 diabetes patients had fewer insertions and more deleted nucleotides.

Note on this clone: Its specificity is unknown. At one end, the junction sequence differs from germline, possibly due to a read error.

Expressed TCRB transcripts were sequenced after all isolated RNA was converted to cDNA. Profiled with immunoSEQ multiplex PCR; TCRdb holds only in-frame clones, not every one. This table holds some 180,000 clones, 10% to 15% found once. CDR3 length: 16 residues. The germline V gene encodes CDR1 MNHNS and CDR2 SASEGT. The clonotype was recovered from a woman younger than 35 in good health. The specimen was central memory CD4+ T cells from blood. This chain links TRBV6-1 with TRBJ1-2; no clear D. Here the CDR3 DNA reads TGTGCCATCAGTGAGTCGGCTGGCAGGAAAAGCTATGGCTACACCTTC. Protein: CAISESAGRKSYGYTF.